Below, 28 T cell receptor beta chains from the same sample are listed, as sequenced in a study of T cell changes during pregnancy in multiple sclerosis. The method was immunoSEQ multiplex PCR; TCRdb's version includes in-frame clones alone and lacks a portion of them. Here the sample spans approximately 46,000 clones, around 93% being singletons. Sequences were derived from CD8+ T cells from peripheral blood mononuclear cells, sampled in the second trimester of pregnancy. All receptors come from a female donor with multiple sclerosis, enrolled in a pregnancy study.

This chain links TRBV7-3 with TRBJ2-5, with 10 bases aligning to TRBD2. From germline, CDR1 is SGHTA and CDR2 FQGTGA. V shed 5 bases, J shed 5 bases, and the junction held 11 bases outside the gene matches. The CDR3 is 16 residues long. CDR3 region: CASSAVQAGGPETQYF. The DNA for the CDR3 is TGTGCCAGCAGCGCGGTCCAAGCGGGGGGGCCGGAGACCCAGTACTTC. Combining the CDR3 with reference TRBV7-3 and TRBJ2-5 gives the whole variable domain GAGVSQTPSNKVTEKGKYVELRCDPISGHTALYWYRQSLGQGPEFLIYFQGTGAADDSGLPNDRFFAVRPEGSVSTLKIQRTERGDSAVYLCASSAVQAGGPETQYFGPGTRLLVL.

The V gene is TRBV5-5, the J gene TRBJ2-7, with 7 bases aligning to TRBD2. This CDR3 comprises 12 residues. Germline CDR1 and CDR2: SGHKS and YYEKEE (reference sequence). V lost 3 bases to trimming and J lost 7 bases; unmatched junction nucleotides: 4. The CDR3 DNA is TGTGCCAGCAGCTGGAGCGGGGAGGAGCAGTACTTC. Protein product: CASSWSGEEQYF.

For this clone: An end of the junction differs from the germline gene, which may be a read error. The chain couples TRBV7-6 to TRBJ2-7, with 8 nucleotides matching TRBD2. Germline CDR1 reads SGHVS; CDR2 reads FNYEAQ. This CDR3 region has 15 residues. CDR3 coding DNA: TGTGCCAGCAGCCTAGCCCCGGGACTAGTTGGCGAGCAGTACTTC. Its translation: CASSLAPGLVGEQYF.

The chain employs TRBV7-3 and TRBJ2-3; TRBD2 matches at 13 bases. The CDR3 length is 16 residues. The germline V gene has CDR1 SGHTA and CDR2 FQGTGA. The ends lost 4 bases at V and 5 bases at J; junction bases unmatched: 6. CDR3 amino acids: CASSSGTSGVIDTQYF. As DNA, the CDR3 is TGTGCCAGCAGCTCCGGGACTAGCGGGGTTATAGATACGCAGTATTTT.

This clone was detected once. DNA for the CDR3: TGTGCCAGCAGCCTTAGCGGGGGAGAAGATACGCAGTATTTT. Protein product: CASSLSGGEDTQYF. This rearrangement joins TRBV6-4 to TRBJ2-3; 9 bases align to TRBD2. Losses at the gene ends were 6 bases for V and 5 bases for J; bases not matched to a gene: 6. This CDR3 is built from 14 residues. Germline loops: CDR1 MRHNA, CDR2 SNTAGT.

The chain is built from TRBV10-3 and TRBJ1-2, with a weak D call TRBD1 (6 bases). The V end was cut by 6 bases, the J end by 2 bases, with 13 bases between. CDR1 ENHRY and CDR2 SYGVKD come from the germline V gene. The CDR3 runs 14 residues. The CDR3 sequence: CAIRVDRTNYGYTF. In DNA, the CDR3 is TGTGCCATCAGGGTAGACAGGACCAACTATGGCTACACCTTC.

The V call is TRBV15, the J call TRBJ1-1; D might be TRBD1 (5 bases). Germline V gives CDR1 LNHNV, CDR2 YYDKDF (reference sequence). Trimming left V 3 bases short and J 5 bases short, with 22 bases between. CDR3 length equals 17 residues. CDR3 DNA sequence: TGTGCCACCAGCAGGGGACCCGGGGCCCGGGGGGAAACTGAAGCTTTCTTT. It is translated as CATSRGPGARGETEAFF.

CDR3 protein: CASSMGGFPEAFF. In DNA form, the CDR3 reads TGTGCCAGTAGTATGGGAGGGTTTCCTGAAGCTTTCTTT. This chain uses TRBV19 with TRBJ1-1, with D unclear. Germline assignment: CDR1 LNHDA and CDR2 SQIVND (reference sequence). Trimming removed 3 bases from V and 6 bases from J, with 11 bases in between. The CDR3 sequence is 13 residues long.

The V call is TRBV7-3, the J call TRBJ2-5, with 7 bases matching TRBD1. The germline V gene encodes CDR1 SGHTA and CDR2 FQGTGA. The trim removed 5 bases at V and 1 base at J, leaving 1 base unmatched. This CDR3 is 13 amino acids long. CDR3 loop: CASSDRAQETQYF. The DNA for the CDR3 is TGTGCCAGCAGCGACAGGGCCCAAGAGACCCAGTACTTC. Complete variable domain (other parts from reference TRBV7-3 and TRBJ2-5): GAGVSQTPSNKVTEKGKYVELRCDPISGHTALYWYRQSLGQGPEFLIYFQGTGAADDSGLPNDRFFAVRPEGSVSTLKIQRTERGDSAVYLCASSDRAQETQYFGPGTRLLVL.

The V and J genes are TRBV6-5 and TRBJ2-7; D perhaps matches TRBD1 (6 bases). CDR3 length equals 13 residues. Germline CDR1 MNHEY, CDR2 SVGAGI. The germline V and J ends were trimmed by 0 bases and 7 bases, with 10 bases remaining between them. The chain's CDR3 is CASSYSAGVEQYF. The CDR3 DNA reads TGTGCCAGCAGTTACTCGGCAGGGGTTGAGCAGTACTTC.

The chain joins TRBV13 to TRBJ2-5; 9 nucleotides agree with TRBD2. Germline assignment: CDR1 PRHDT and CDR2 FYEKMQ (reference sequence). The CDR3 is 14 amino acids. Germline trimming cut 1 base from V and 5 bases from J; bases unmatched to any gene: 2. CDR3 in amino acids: CASSLETSGETQYF. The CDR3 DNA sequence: TGTGCCAGCAGCTTAGAGACTAGCGGCGAGACCCAGTACTTC.

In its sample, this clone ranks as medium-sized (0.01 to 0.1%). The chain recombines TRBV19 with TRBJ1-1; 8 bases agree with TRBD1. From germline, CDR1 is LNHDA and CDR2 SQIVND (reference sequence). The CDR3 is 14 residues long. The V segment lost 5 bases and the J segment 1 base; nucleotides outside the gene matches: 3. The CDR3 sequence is CASSFQGANTEAFF. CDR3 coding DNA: TGTGCCAGTAGTTTTCAGGGGGCGAACACTGAAGCTTTCTTT.

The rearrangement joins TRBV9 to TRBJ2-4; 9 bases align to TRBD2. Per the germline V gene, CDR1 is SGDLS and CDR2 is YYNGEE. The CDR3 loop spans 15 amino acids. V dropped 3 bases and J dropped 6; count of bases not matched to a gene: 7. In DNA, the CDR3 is TGTGCCAGCAGCGGGGGCGGGGGGGCCGGAAACATTCAGTACTTC. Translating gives CASSGGGGAGNIQYF.

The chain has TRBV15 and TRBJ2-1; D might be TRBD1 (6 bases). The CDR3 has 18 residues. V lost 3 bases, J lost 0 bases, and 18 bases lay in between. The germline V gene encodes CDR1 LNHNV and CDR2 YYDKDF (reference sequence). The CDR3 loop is CATSRSRYGGNSYNEQFF. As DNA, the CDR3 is TGTGCCACCAGCAGGTCCAGATATGGGGGCAACTCCTACAATGAGCAGTTCTTC.

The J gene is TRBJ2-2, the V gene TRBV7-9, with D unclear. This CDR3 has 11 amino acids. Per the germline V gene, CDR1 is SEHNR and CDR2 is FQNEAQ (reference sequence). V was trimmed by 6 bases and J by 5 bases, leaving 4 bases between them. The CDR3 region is CASRQTGELFF. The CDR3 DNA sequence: TGTGCCAGCAGACAGACCGGGGAGCTGTTTTTT. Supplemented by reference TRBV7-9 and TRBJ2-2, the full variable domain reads DTGVSQNPRHKITKRGQNVTFRCDPISEHNRLYWYRQTLGQGPEFLTYFQNEAQLEKSRLLSDRFSAERPKGSFSTLEIQRTEQGDSAMYLCASRQTGELFFGEGSRLTVL.

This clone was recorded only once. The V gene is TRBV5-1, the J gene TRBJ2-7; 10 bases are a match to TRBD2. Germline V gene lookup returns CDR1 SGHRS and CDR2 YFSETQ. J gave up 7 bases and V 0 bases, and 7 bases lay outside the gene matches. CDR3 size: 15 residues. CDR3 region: CASSLAPSGGLEQYF. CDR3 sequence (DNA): TGCGCCAGCAGCTTGGCCCCTAGCGGGGGTTTGGAGCAGTACTTC.

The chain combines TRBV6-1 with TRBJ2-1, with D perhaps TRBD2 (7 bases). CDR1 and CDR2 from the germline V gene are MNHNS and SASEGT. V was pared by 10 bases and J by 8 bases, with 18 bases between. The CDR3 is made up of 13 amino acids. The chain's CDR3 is CAIGDGGPDEQFF. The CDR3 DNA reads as TGTGCCATAGGCGACGGGGGGCCAGATGAGCAGTTCTTC.

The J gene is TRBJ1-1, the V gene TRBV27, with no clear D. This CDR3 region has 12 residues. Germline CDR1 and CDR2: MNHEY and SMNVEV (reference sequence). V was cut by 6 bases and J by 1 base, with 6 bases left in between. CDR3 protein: CASRLGNTEAFF. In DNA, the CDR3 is TGTGCCAGCAGACTTGGGAACACTGAAGCTTTCTTT.

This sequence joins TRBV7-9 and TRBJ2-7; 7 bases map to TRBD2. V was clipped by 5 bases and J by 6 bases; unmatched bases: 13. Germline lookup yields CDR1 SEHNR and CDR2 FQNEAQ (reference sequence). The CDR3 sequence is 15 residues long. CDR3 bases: TGTGCCAGCAGCACCCTCCTAGCGGACTGGGGCGAGCAGTACTTC. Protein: CASSTLLADWGEQYF.

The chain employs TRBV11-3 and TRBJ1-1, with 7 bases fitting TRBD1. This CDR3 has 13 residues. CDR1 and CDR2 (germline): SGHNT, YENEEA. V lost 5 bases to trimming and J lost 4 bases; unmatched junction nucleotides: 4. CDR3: CASSLGQATEAFF. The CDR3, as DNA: TGTGCCAGCAGCCTAGGACAGGCCACTGAAGCTTTCTTT.

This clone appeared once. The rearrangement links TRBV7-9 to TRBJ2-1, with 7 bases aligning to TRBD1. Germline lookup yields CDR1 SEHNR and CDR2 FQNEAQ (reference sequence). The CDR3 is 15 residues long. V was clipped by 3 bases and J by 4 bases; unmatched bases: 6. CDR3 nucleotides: TGTGCCAGCAGCTTTGGACAGGAGGAATACAATGAGCAGTTCTTC. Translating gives CASSFGQEEYNEQFF.

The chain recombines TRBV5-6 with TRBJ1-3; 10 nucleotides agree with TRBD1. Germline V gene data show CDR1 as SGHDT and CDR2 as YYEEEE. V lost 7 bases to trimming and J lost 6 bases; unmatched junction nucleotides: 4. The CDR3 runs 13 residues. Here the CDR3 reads CASAGTGANTIYF. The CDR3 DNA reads TGTGCCAGCGCCGGGACAGGGGCAAACACCATATATTTT.

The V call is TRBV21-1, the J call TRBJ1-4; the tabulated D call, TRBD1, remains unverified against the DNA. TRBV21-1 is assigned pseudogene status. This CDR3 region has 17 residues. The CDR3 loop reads CASSIEGQGISNEKLFF. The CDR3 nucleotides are TGTGCCAGCAGCATCGAGGGACAGGGGATTTCTAATGAAAAACTGTTTTTT.

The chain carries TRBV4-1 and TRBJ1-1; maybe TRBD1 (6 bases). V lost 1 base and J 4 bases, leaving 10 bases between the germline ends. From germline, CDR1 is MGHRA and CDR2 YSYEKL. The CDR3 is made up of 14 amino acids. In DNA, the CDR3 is TGCGCCAGCAGCCAAGTACAGGGTAGCACTGAAGCTTTCTTT. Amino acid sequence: CASSQVQGSTEAFF.

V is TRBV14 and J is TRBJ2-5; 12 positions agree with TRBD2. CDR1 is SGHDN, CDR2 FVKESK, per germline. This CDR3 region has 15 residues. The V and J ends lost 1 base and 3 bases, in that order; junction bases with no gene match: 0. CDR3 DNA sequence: TGTGCCAGCAGCCAAGGGACTAGCGGGGAAGAGACCCAGTACTTC. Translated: CASSQGTSGEETQYF.

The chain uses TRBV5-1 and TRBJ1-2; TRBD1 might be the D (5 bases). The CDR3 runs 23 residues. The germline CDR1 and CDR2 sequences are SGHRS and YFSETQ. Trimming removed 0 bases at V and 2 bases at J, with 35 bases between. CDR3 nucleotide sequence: TGCGCCAGCAGCTTGGCCCTCGGGGGGGAATTTATTATTGCCCAAGGCCTAAACTATGGCTACACCTTC. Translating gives CASSLALGGEFIIAQGLNYGYTF.

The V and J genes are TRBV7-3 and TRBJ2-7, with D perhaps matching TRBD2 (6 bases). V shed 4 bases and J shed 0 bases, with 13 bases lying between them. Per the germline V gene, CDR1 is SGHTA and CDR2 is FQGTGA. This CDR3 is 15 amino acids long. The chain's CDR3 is CASSWTGGPSYEQYF. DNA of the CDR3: TGTGCCAGCAGCTGGACCGGGGGACCCTCCTACGAGCAGTACTTC. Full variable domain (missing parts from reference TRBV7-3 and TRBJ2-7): GAGVSQTPSNKVTEKGKYVELRCDPISGHTALYWYRQSLGQGPEFLIYFQGTGAADDSGLPNDRFFAVRPEGSVSTLKIQRTERGDSAVYLCASSWTGGPSYEQYFGPGTRLTVT.

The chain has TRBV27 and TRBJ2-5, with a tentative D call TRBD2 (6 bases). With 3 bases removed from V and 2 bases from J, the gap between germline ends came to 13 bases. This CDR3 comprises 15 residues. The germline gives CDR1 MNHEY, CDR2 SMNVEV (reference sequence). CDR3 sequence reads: CASSFYGGVQETQYF. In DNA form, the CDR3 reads TGTGCCAGCAGTTTTTACGGGGGAGTGCAAGAGACCCAGTACTTC.